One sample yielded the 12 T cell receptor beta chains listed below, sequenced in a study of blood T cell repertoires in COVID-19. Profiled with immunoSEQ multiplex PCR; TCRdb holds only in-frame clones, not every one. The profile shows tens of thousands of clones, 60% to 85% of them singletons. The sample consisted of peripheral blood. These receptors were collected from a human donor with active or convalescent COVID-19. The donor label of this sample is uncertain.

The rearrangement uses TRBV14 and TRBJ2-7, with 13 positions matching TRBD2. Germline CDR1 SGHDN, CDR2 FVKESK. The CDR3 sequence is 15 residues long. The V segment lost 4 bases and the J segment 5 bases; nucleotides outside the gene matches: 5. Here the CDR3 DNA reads TGTGCCAGCAGCCCCCGGACTAGCGGGAGACACGAGCAGTACTTC. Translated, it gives CASSPRTSGRHEQYF.

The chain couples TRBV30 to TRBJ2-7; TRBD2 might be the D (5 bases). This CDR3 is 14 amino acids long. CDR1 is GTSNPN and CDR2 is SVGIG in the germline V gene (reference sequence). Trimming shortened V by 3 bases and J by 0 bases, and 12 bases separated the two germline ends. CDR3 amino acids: CAWSHLAGSYEQYF. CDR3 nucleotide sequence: TGTGCCTGGAGCCACCTGGCGGGCTCCTACGAGCAGTACTTC.

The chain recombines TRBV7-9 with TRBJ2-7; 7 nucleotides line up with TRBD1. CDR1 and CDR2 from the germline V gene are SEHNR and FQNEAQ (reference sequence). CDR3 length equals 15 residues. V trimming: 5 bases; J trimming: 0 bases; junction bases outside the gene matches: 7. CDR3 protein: CASSESRDSSYEQYF. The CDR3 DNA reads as TGTGCCAGCAGCGAGTCCCGGGACAGCTCCTACGAGCAGTACTTC.

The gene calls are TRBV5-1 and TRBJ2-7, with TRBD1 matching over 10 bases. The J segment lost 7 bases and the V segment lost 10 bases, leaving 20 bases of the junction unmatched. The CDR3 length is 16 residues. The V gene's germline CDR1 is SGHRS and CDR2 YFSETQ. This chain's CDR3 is CARHQDRGIPSGEQYF. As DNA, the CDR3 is TGCGCCCGACACCAGGACAGGGGGATTCCTAGTGGGGAGCAGTACTTC.

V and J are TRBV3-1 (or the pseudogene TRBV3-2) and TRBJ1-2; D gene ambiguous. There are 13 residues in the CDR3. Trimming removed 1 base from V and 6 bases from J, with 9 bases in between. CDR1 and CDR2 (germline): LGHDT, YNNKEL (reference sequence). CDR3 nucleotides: TGTGCCAGCAGCCAAGTCCCGGTTAATGGCTACACCTTC. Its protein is CASSQVPVNGYTF.

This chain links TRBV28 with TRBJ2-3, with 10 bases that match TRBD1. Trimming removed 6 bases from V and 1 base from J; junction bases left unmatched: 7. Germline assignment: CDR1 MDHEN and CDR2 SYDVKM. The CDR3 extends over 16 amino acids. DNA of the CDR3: TGTGCCAGCAGGGGACAGGGGACGACGGGCACAGATACGCAGTATTTT. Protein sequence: CASRGQGTTGTDTQYF. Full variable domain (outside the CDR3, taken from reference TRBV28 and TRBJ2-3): DVKVTQSSRYLVKRTGEKVFLECVQDMDHENMFWYRQDPGLGLRLIYFSYDVKMKEKGDIPEGYSVSREKKERFSLILESASTNQTSMYLCASRGQGTTGTDTQYFGPGTRLTVL.

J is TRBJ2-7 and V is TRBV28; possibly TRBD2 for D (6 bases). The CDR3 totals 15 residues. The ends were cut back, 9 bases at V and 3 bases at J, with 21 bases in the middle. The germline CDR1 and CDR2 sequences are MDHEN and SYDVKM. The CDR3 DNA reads TGTGCCAGTCGACGAGGCGGGACCCCAAGCTACGAGCAGTACTTC. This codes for CASRRGGTPSYEQYF.

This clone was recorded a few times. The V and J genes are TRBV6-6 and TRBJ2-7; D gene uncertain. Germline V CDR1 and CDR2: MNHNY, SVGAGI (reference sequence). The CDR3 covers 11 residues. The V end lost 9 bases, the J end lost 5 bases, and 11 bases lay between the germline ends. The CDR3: CARSPRNEQYF. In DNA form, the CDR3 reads TGTGCCAGGAGTCCGAGGAACGAGCAGTACTTC.

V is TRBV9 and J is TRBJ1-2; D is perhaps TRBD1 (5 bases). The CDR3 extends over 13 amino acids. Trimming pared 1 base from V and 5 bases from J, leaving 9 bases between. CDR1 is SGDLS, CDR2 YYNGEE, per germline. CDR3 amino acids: CASSVSRGYGYTF. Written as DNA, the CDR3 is TGTGCCAGCAGCGTATCACGGGGGTATGGCTACACCTTC.

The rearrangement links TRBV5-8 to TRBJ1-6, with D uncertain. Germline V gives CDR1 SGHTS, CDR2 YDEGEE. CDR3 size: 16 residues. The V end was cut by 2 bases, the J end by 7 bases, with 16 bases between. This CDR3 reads CASSFEAISPNSPLHF. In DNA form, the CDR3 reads TGTGCCAGCAGCTTTGAGGCCATTAGCCCCAATTCACCCCTCCACTTT.

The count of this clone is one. The CDR3 nucleotides read TGTGCCAGCAGCGCACGTAGGACTAGCGGAACCTACGAGCAGTACTTC. It codes for CASSARRTSGTYEQYF. The chain combines TRBV3-1 (or the pseudogene TRBV3-2) with TRBJ2-7, with TRBD2 matching 10 bases. The germline V gene has CDR1 LGHDT and CDR2 YNNKEL (reference sequence). Trimming at V came to 5 bases and at J to 2 bases, leaving 9 bases not matched to a gene. This CDR3 has 16 residues.

In nucleotides, the CDR3 is TGTGCCAGCAGCTTTCAGGGCTCCTACAATGAGCAGTTCTTC. Translated: CASSFQGSYNEQFF. The chain couples TRBV7-2 to TRBJ2-1, with a tentative D call TRBD1 (5 bases). The V end lost 3 bases, the J end lost 0 bases, and 6 bases lay between the germline ends. This CDR3 has 14 amino acids. CDR1 SGHTA and CDR2 FQGNSA come from the germline V gene.